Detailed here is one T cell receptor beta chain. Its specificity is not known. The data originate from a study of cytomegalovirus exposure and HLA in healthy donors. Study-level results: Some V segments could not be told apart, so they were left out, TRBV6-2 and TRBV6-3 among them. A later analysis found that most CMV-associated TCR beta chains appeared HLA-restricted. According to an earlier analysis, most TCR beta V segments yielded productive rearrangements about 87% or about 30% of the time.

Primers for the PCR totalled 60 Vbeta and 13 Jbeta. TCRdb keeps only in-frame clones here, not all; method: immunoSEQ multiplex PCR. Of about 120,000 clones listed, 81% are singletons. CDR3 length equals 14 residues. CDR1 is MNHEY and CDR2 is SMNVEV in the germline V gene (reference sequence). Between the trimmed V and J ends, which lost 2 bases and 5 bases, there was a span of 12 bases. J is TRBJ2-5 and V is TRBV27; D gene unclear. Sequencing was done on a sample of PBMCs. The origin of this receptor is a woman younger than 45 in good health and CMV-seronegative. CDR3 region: CASSLSVSEETQYF. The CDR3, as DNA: TGTGCCAGCAGTTTAAGCGTATCGGAGGAGACCCAGTACTTC.